This entry describes one TCR beta chain. This sample is drawn from a study of T-cell memory formation after mild COVID-19. V was shortened by 7 bases and J by 3 bases, with 9 bases between the two germline ends. Germline assignment: CDR1 MNHEY and CDR2 SVGEGT. This CDR3 is 12 amino acids long. A single record per CDR3 protein comes from TCRdb applying MiXCR to the 5' RACE reads. In the table there are 270,000 or so distinct CDR3 sequences, 15% to 20% of which are singletons. This clonotype was sampled from a man between 18 and 35 years old who had mild COVID-19 (a few samples of this study predate the infection). Cell type and time point are not known. Sequenced input: PBMCs or a T cell subset sorted from them (not recorded which). This chain joins TRBV6-2 or TRBV6-3 and TRBJ1-2, with D perhaps TRBD1 (6 bases). The DNA for the CDR3 is TGTGCCAGCACCAGACAGGACTATGGCTACACCTTC. Its translation is CASTRQDYGYTF.